These 3 T cell receptor beta chains were sequenced from one sample in a study. MiXCR, applied by TCRdb to the RT-PCR reads, yields one record per CDR3 protein. This sample has about 680,000 distinct CDR3 sequences, with 12% to 15% found just once. Sequencing was carried out using memory CD4+ T cells from blood. The receptors originated from a female donor in good health, serving as a healthy control.

V gene TRBV28 combines with J gene TRBJ2-7; 7 bases align to TRBD1. This CDR3 is built from 14 residues. V was clipped by 5 bases and J by 1 base; unmatched bases: 5. CDR1 MDHEN and CDR2 SYDVKM come from the germline V gene. This CDR3 is CASSPSGQSYEQYF. In DNA, the CDR3 is TGTGCCAGCAGTCCTTCGGGACAGTCCTACGAGCAGTACTTC.

This clonotype occurred many times. The chain has TRBV6-5 and TRBJ2-1, with D possibly being TRBD2 (5 bases). Trimming removed 8 bases from V and 9 bases from J, with 23 bases in between. The CDR3 has 15 residues. In germline, CDR1 is MNHEY, CDR2 SVGAGI. CDR3 loop: CASQRPGSPKSEQFF. The CDR3 bases are TGTGCCAGCCAGAGACCGGGATCACCAAAATCTGAGCAGTTCTTC.

In its sample, this clonotype was seen many times. The V call is TRBV12-3 or TRBV12-4, the J call TRBJ1-2; D remains unclear. The CDR3 has 12 residues. Trimming stripped 5 bases from V and 4 bases from J, with 8 bases between. This CDR3 is CASSPEFYGYTF. Here the CDR3 DNA reads TGTGCCAGCAGTCCAGAGTTCTATGGCTACACCTTC.